The 15 T cell receptor beta chains presented below share a single source sample, sequenced in a study of metastatic and nonmetastatic thyroid tumors. TCRdb reassembled clones from the PCR reads with MiXCR. The repertoire holds roughly 23,000 clones, with 23% as singletons. Thyroid surgery was preceded by no treatment in any patient. Sequenced: blood. These receptors were taken from a male donor with papillary thyroid cancer or a benign thyroid nodule (not recorded which). Some clones in this sample may be carry-over from other donors' samples.

The V and J genes are TRBV6-5 and TRBJ1-4; no firm D call. CDR1 and CDR2 (germline): MNHEY, SVGAGI. The CDR3 runs to 15 residues. The V and J ends lost 0 bases and 2 bases respectively, with 7 bases between them. The CDR3 here is CASSYSASTNEKLFF. The CDR3 DNA sequence: TGTGCCAGCAGTTACTCGGCCTCTACTAATGAAAAACTGTTTTTT.

This clone was counted at least ten times. The gene calls are TRBV4-3 and TRBJ2-1, with D tentatively TRBD1 (7 bases). Germline CDR1 and CDR2: LGHNA and YSLEER. This CDR3 has 18 amino acids. V was trimmed by 4 bases and J by 3 bases, leaving 22 bases between them. CDR3 in amino acids: CASSPSFNQGGSYNEQFF. CDR3 nucleotide sequence: TGCGCCAGCAGCCCTAGTTTCAACCAGGGGGGAAGCTACAATGAGCAGTTCTTC.

This clone was counted between two and nine times. The conserved closing phenylalanine or tryptophan is absent in this CDR3, likely reflecting a read error. The rearrangement joins TRBV6-2 or TRBV6-3 to TRBJ2-1, with D tentatively TRBD1 (6 bases). Germline CDR1 reads MNHEY; CDR2 reads SVGEGT. V was pared by 6 bases and J by 0 bases, with 15 bases between. CDR3 length equals 16 residues. For the CDR3, the DNA is TGTGCCAGCAGAGCCAACAGGGCCCGCTCCTACAATGAGCAGTTCCTC. This translates into CASRANRARSYNEQFL.

The V gene is TRBV20-1, the J gene TRBJ2-1; 8 nucleotides agree with TRBD2. The germline gives CDR1 DFQATT, CDR2 SNEGSKA (reference sequence). V lost 3 bases, J lost 9 bases, and 10 bases stayed unmatched. This CDR3 has 14 residues. CDR3 sequence reads: CSARGVGRGVEQFF. The CDR3 DNA follows: TGCAGTGCTAGGGGCGTGGGGCGGGGGGTTGAGCAGTTCTTC.

V gene TRBV9 combines with J gene TRBJ1-2; 8 nucleotides agree with TRBD1. J gave up 5 bases and V 4 bases, and 10 bases lay outside the gene matches. The CDR3 runs to 15 residues. Germline CDR1 reads SGDLS; CDR2 reads YYNGEE. CDR3 sequence reads: CASSPQGTGVYGYTF. DNA of the CDR3: TGTGCCAGCAGCCCTCAAGGGACAGGAGTTTATGGCTACACCTTC.

This clone was seen more than once but under ten times. The V gene is TRBV6-1, the J gene TRBJ1-6; TRBD1 agrees at 8 bases. Germline CDR1 is MNHNS and CDR2 is SASEGT. With V trimmed by 6 bases and J by 6 bases, 7 bases remained unmatched. The length of the CDR3 is 15 residues. The CDR3 DNA reads as TGTGCCAGCAGAGACAGGGGTGGAGGTAATTCACCCCTCCACTTT. Its protein is CASRDRGGGNSPLHF.

Ten or more counts support this clone. V usage is TRBV6-1 and J usage is TRBJ2-3, with 10 bases lining up with TRBD2. V gave up 4 bases and J gave up 1 base; unmatched junction bases: 2. Germline assignment: CDR1 MNHNS and CDR2 SASEGT. This CDR3 comprises 15 residues. CDR3 bases: TGTGCCAGCAGTGCCGGGACTAGCGGCACAGATACGCAGTATTTT. It yields the protein CASSAGTSGTDTQYF.

This clone was counted ten times or more. The V and J genes are TRBV28 and TRBJ1-1; TRBD1 matches at 9 bases. With V trimmed by 6 bases and J by 6 bases, 8 bases remained unmatched. Germline loops: CDR1 MDHEN, CDR2 SYDVKM. The CDR3 is made up of 14 amino acids. The CDR3 region has the DNA TGTGCCAGCAGAACCGGGACAGGGCTGTCTGAAGCTTTCTTT. This gives the protein CASRTGTGLSEAFF.

This clone was counted ten times or more. CDR3 protein: CAWIDRSEAFF. The CDR3 DNA follows: TGTGCCTGGATCGACAGGTCAGAAGCTTTCTTT. V gene TRBV30 combines with J gene TRBJ1-1; tentatively, D is TRBD1 (6 bases). CDR1 and CDR2 (germline): GTSNPN, SVGIG (reference sequence). The ends were cut back, 4 bases at V and 8 bases at J, with 11 bases in the middle. CDR3 length: 11 amino acids.

This clone was seen many times. The V and J genes are TRBV9 and TRBJ2-3; TRBD2 agrees at 7 bases. The CDR3 extends over 15 amino acids. V dropped 3 bases and J dropped 0; count of bases not matched to a gene: 4. Germline V gene lookup returns CDR1 SGDLS and CDR2 YYNGEE. CDR3 DNA: TGTGCCAGCAGCGCAGCGGGAACTAGCACAGATACGCAGTATTTT. This sequence encodes CASSAAGTSTDTQYF.

This clone was counted only a few times. The V and J genes are TRBV24-1 and TRBJ2-2; the match to TRBD2 covers 8 bases. The CDR3 runs 14 residues. Unmatched junction bases numbered 4, after V lost 7 bases and J lost 4 bases. Germline V gives CDR1 KGHDR, CDR2 SFDVKD. The DNA for the CDR3 is TGTGCCACCAGAAGCGGGAGAGGCACCGGGGAGCTGTTTTTT. It codes for CATRSGRGTGELFF.

This clone was counted only a few times. The V call is TRBV6-2 or TRBV6-3, the J call TRBJ1-2; D might be TRBD1 (5 bases). This CDR3 is 12 amino acids long. V lost 10 bases and J lost 8, with 17 bases in between. Per germline, CDR1 MNHEY and CDR2 SVGEGT. The CDR3 is CATKERGGGYTF. For the CDR3, the DNA is TGTGCCACCAAAGAGAGGGGCGGCGGCTACACCTTC.

This clone was seen a handful of times. This may stem from a read error, because a much larger clone lies one nucleotide away. The J gene is TRBJ1-1, the V gene TRBV2; D gene ambiguous. Germline CDR1 SNHLY, CDR2 FYNNEI. The CDR3 covers 12 residues. V was shortened by 5 bases and J by 12 bases, with 16 bases between the two germline ends. CDR3 DNA sequence: TGTGCCAGCAGTTCGGGCCCGGCGATGACTTTCTTT. Translated: CASSSGPAMTFF.

This rearrangement joins TRBV4-1 to TRBJ1-5; D not resolved. The CDR3 spans 15 residues. The V gene's germline CDR1 is MGHRA and CDR2 YSYEKL. Trimming stripped 1 base from V and 2 bases from J, with 9 bases between. CDR3 in amino acids: CASSQGGSGNQPQHF. CDR3 coding DNA: TGCGCCAGCAGCCAAGGCGGCAGCGGCAATCAGCCCCAGCATTTT.

This clone appeared many times. This chain joins TRBV20-1 and TRBJ1-1; 8 bases fit TRBD1. This CDR3 is built from 14 residues. Per the germline V gene, CDR1 is DFQATT and CDR2 is SNEGSKA (reference sequence). V was pared by 0 bases and J by 10 bases, with 10 bases of the junction left unmatched. CDR3 nucleotide sequence: TGCAGTGCTAGAGATCAAGGACAGGGAAGTTCAGCTTTCTTT. Translating it yields CSARDQGQGSSAFF.